This T cell receptor (beta chain) originates from a study of Ad26.COV2.S vaccination and SARS-CoV-2 variants. About the study: Into the muscle, Ad26.COV2.S was dosed once or twice, 56 days apart.

Regarding treatment: some 20 received Ad26.COV2.S at low or high dose, single or two shots; about 5 received placebo; per-sample allocation not given. Sampling occurred on day 63 after the first vaccine or placebo injection. This adult donor, from Boston, was 18-55 years old. An Ad26 vector expressing Wuhan-strain SARS-CoV-2 spike constituted the vaccine. The method was immunoSEQ multiplex PCR; TCRdb's version includes in-frame clones alone and lacks a portion of them. The sample holds around 300,000 clones, 75% to 90% seen once. Germline CDR1 MDHEN, CDR2 SYDVKM. The CDR3 is 11 amino acids. V gave up 6 bases and J gave up 8 bases, with 10 bases separating them.

This specimen was peripheral blood, taken in a trial of Ad26.COV2.S vaccine versus placebo. The chain couples TRBV28 to TRBJ1-2; D gene ambiguous. The sequence was collected from a person aged 18-65 years who received the Ad26.COV2.S COVID-19 vaccine or a placebo. The CDR3: CASRGGGGYTF. Here the CDR3 DNA reads TGTGCCAGCAGGGGAGGCGGAGGCTACACCTTC.